This section outlines one TCR beta chain sequence together with its context. Its cognate antigen has yet to be identified. Base qualities were left out, and no much larger clone turns up one base away. TCRbeta CDR3 regions were amplified from genomic DNA by means of the immunoSEQ Assay, a bias-controlled multiplex PCR. The original methods were these. Nucleated cell counts per sample were estimated from amplification of reference gene primers within the assay. To quantify the absolute abundance of each unique TCRbeta CDR3 rearrangement, sequence reads were collapsed and filtered. Productive Simpson clonality was computed per sample as the square root of Simpson's diversity index over productive rearrangements. TCRdb holds this immuneACCESS table with in-frame rearrangements only. Some clones are missing; in checked studies, unresolved V genes explain under half, and the rest has no known cause. V and J calls and clone size come straight from that table; D and trimming were deduced from the DNA. Recorded for this sample are some 150,000 clones; about nine tenths of them occurred a single time. The top ten hold about 4.2% of the sample.

The CDR1 and CDR2 encoded by the germline V gene are SGHAT and FQNNGV. Taken from cysteine to phenylalanine, the CDR3 has 14 residues. Kept here is only the CDR3 DNA, which spans 42 bases and is read in frame from base 1. The V end loses 2 bases and the J end loses 2 bases, and a stretch of 10 bases separates them. This entry is derived from a study of blood T cell repertoires in COVID-19 (TCRdb year 2020). About the full investigation: Samples covering the acute and convalescent phases of COVID-19 were provided by collaborators in the United States, Italy and Spain. Where available, HLA class I and class II types were obtained from metadata supplied by the sample provider rather than from assay-based typing. The samples were drawn from the first 160 participants of the ongoing ImmuneRACE study and from 1,254 subjects provided by 6 global collaborators. A freely available public database, intended as a resource for researchers studying the immune response to SARS-CoV-2, is where the repertoires were released. The material from the prospective study consisted of cDNA or gDNA derived from T cells, B-cell-depleted T cells, or PBMCs. Subjects who had been exposed to COVID-19, were actively infected with it, or had recovered from it provided the deeply sampled blood TCRbeta repertoires that made up the dataset. Sample metadata almost always included a de-identified subject ID, COVID-19 status, age in years and sex. Study-wide conclusions, independent of this receptor: Clinical and demographic metadata were provided uncurated, with the amount varying by source and participant.

Each collaborating institution followed its own protocols to collect whole blood in K2EDTA tubes. For TCRbeta analysis, collaborator samples were shipped as frozen whole blood, as isolated PBMCs, or as DNA extracted from either sample type. The source material was peripheral blood. This chain joins TRBV11-2 to TRBJ2-7; no confident D gene assignment can be made. This receptor was identified in a woman aged 55-70 years with active or convalescent COVID-19. The CDR3 sequence is CASSLSEVAYEQYF. The base sequence is TGTGCCAGCAGCTTATCCGAGGTTGCCTACGAGCAGTACTTC.